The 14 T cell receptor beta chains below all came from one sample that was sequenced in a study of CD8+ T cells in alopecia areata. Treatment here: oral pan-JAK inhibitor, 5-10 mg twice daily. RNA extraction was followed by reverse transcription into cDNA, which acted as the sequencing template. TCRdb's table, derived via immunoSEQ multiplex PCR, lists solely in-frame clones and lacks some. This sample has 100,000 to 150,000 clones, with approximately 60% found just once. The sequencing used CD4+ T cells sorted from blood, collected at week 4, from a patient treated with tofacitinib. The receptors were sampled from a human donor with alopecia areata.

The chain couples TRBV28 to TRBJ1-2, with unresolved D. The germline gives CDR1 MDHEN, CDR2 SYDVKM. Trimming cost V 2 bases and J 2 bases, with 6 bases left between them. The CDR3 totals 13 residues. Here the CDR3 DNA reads TGTGCCAGCAGTTTACCGGCAAACTATGGCTACACCTTC. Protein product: CASSLPANYGYTF.

The chain's CDR3 is CAWSVRFDNNYGYTF. The CDR3 DNA follows: TGTGCCTGGAGTGTACGCTTCGACAATAACTATGGCTACACCTTC. The rearrangement uses TRBV30 and TRBJ1-2; D call uncertain. V lost 0 bases and J 1 base, leaving 12 bases between the germline ends. Germline CDR1 is GTSNPN and CDR2 is SVGIG (reference sequence). The CDR3 totals 15 residues.

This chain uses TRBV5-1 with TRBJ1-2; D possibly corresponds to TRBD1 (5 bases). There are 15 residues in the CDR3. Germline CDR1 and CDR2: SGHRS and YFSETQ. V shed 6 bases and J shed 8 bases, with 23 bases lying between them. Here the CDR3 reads CASMTETVSSKGYTF. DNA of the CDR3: TGCGCCAGCATGACCGAGACAGTCTCCTCCAAGGGCTACACCTTC.

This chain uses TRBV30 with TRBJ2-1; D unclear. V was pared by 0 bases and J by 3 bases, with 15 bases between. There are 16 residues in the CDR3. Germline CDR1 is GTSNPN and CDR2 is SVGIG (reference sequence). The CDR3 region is CAWSVSTTGLYNEQFF. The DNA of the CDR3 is TGTGCCTGGAGTGTAAGCACCACCGGGCTCTACAATGAGCAGTTCTTC.

The chain's CDR3 is CSVSSGNTIYF. Here the CDR3 DNA reads TGCAGCGTTAGCTCTGGAAACACCATATATTTT. The rearrangement joins TRBV29-1 to TRBJ1-3; D unresolved. The CDR3 covers 11 residues. The ends were cut back, 5 bases at V and 0 bases at J, with 2 bases in the middle. The germline CDR1 and CDR2 sequences are SQVTM and ANQGSEA. Drawing the rest from reference TRBV29-1 and TRBJ1-3, the complete variable domain is SAVISQKPSRDICQRGTSLTIQCQVDSQVTMMFWYRQQPGQSLTLIATANQGSEATYESGFVIDKFPISRPNLTFSTLTVSNMSPEDSSIYLCSVSSGNTIYFGEGSWLTVV.

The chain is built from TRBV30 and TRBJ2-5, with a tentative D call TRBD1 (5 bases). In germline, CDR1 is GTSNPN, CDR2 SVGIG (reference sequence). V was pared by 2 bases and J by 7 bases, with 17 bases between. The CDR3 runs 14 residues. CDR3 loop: CAWSSPGLSLTQYF. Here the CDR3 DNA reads TGTGCCTGGAGTTCCCCAGGGTTGTCGCTGACCCAGTACTTC.

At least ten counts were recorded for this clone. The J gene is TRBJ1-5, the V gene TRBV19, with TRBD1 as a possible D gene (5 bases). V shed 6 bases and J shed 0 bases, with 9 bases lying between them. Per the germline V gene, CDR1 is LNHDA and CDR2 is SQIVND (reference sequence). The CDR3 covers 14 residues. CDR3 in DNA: TGTGCCAGTAGCCCAGGGTATAGCAATCAGCCCCAGCATTTT. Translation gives CASSPGYSNQPQHF.

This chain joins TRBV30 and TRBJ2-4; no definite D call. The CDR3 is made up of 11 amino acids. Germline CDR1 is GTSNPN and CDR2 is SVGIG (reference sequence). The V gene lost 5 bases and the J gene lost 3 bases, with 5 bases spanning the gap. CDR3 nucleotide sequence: TGTGCCTGGGACAACAAAAACATTCAGTACTTC. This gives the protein CAWDNKNIQYF.

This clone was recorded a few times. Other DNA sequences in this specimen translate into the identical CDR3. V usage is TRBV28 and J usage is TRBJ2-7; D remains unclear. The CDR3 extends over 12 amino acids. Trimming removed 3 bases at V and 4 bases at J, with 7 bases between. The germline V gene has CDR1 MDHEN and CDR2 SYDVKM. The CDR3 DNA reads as TGTGCCAGCAGTTTGCCCGGATACGAGCAGTACTTC. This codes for CASSLPGYEQYF.

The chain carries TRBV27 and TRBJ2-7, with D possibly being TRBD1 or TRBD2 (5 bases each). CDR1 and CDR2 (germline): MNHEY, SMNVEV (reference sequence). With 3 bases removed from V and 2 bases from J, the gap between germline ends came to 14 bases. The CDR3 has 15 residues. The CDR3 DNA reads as TGTGCCAGCAGTTTGATGAGGGGCGACCCCTACGAGCAGTACTTC. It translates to CASSLMRGDPYEQYF.

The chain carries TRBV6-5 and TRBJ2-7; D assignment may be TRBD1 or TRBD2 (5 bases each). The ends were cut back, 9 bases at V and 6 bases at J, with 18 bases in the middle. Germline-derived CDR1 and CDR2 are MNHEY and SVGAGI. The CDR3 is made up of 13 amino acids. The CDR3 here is CASYPSGRCEQYF. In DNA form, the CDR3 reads TGTGCCAGTTACCCATCGGGGCGCTGCGAGCAGTACTTC.

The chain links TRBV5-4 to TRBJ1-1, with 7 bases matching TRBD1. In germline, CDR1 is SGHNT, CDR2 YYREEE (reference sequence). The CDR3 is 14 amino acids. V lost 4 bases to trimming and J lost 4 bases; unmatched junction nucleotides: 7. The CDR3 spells CASSVDRRSTEAFF. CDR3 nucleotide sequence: TGTGCCAGCAGCGTGGACAGGCGGAGCACTGAAGCTTTCTTT.

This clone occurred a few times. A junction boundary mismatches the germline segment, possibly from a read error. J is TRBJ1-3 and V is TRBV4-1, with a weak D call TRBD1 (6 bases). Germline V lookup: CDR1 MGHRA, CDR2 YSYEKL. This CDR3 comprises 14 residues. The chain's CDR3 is CASSREGRGNTIYF. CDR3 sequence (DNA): TGTGCCAGCAGCCGGGAGGGAAGGGGGAACACCATATATTTT.

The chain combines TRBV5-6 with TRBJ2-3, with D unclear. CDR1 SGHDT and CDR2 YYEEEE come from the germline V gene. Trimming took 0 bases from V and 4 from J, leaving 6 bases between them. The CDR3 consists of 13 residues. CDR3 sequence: CASSLEDSDTQYF. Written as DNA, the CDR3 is TGTGCCAGCAGCTTGGAGGATTCAGATACGCAGTATTTT.